The TCR beta chain described here comes from a study of cytomegalovirus exposure and HLA in healthy donors. On the study more broadly: Falling in the Caucasian-associated ancestry cluster were 80% to 85% of some 400 genotyped donors.

This CDR3 has 14 amino acids. V gave up 1 base and J gave up 9 bases, with 15 bases separating them. CDR1 is SEHNR, CDR2 FQNEAQ, per germline (reference sequence). A word on this clone: Its antigen is still unknown.

All donors participated as healthy donors of bone marrow. Amplification used 60 Vbeta primers and 13 Jbeta primers. Measured with immunoSEQ multiplex PCR; TCRdb has only the in-frame clones, and not every one. This table has about 160,000 clones, about four fifths appearing once. Whole-study findings and limits: TCR association rates varied by HLA locus in a later analysis, with DRB1 highest and HLA-C lowest.

The source material was PBMCs. The receptor was isolated from a human donor in good health. The V gene is TRBV7-9, the J gene TRBJ1-2; D uncertain. CDR3 loop: CASSLGPILGSYTF. CDR3 in DNA: TGTGCCAGCAGCTTAGGACCCATCCTGGGCAGCTACACCTTC.